One TCR beta chain is described in this entry. This entry comes from a study of radiation and T cells in renal cell carcinoma. Germline assignment: CDR1 MNHEY and CDR2 SVGAGI. The V end was cut by 9 bases, the J end by 0 bases, with 12 bases between. The CDR3 totals 15 residues. Profiled with immunoSEQ multiplex PCR; TCRdb holds only in-frame clones, not every one. The profile shows some 110,000 clones, about four fifths of them singletons. The time point: baseline pretreatment blood. The treatment was: 15 Gy SBRT to primary tumor, nephrectomy 4 weeks later. This specimen consisted of blood, obtained from a patient whose treatment included radiotherapy and nephrectomy. The TCR sequence derives from an older woman with renal cell carcinoma. This chain uses TRBV6-5 with TRBJ2-6; the D is unclear. In DNA, the CDR3 is TGTGCCAGTGGGAAGTACCACTCTGGGGCCAACGTCCTGACTTTC. This sequence encodes CASGKYHSGANVLTF.